Listed here are 25 T cell receptor beta chains from one sample, sequenced in a study of cytotoxic CD8 clonotypes in ibrutinib-treated CLL. The data were produced by immunoSEQ multiplex PCR, yet TCRdb's version contains in-frame clones alone and is incomplete. The sample has about 200,000 clones, roughly 79% seen once; the top ten hold roughly 10%. Material: PBMCs, obtained after 12 months of ibrutinib treatment. The source is a human donor with chronic lymphocytic leukemia.

The gene calls are TRBV7-8 and TRBJ1-2, with no clear D. CDR3 length equals 14 residues. V lost 0 bases, J lost 4 bases, and 9 bases lay in between. Germline V CDR1 and CDR2: SGHVS, FQNEAQ. CDR3 sequence (DNA): TGTGCCAGCAGCTTAGCAAGCACTTCCTATGGCTACACCTTC. It is translated as CASSLASTSYGYTF.

This clone appeared a few times. The chain is built from TRBV6-1 and TRBJ2-3; D unresolved. V dropped 4 bases and J dropped 0 bases, with 8 bases sitting between them. The length of the CDR3 is 14 residues. The germline gives CDR1 MNHNS, CDR2 SASEGT. The CDR3 nucleotides read TGTGCCAGCAGTGGAGATTTAAGCACAGATACGCAGTATTTT. Encoded protein: CASSGDLSTDTQYF.

This chain joins TRBV4-2 and TRBJ2-5; D not resolved. The CDR3 has 15 amino acids. Trimming pared 1 base from V and 2 bases from J, leaving 11 bases between. CDR1 and CDR2 (germline): LGHNA, YNFKEQ. The CDR3 DNA reads as TGTGCCAGCAGCCAAGGCCGATCCCTACAAGAGACCCAGTACTTC. Translating it yields CASSQGRSLQETQYF.

The CDR3 nucleotides are TGTGCCAGCTCACCACCAACAGGGGGGAACACCGGGGAGCTGTTTTTT. This codes for CASSPPTGGNTGELFF. This chain uses TRBV18 with TRBJ2-2; TRBD1 matches 8 bases. Germline assignment: CDR1 KGHSH and CDR2 LQKENI. V shed 0 bases, J shed 1 base, and the junction held 1 base outside the gene matches. The CDR3 has 16 residues.

The chain carries TRBV19 and TRBJ1-4; 8 positions agree with TRBD1. Germline CDR1 is LNHDA and CDR2 is SQIVND (reference sequence). This CDR3 is built from 21 residues. V was clipped by 5 bases and J by 0 bases; unmatched bases: 20. The CDR3 sequence is CASSYKPLSDRGPSTNEKLFF. The CDR3 nucleotides are TGTGCCAGTAGTTACAAACCTTTGAGCGACAGGGGACCCTCAACTAATGAAAAACTGTTTTTT.

The chain couples TRBV27 to TRBJ2-5; D possibly uses TRBD1 or TRBD2 (5 bases each). CDR3 length: 13 amino acids. The V gene's germline CDR1 is MNHEY and CDR2 SMNVEV (reference sequence). Trimming took off 6 bases at V and 5 bases at J, with 13 bases between the two ends. CDR3 coding DNA: TGTGCCAGCAGACGTGGGGGTTTGGAGACCCAGTACTTC. As protein: CASRRGGLETQYF.

The J gene is TRBJ2-1, the V gene TRBV28, with 13 positions matching TRBD2. This CDR3 spans 16 amino acids. J lost 6 bases, V lost 3 bases, and 5 bases had no gene match. Germline CDR1 is MDHEN and CDR2 is SYDVKM. The CDR3 here is CASSFPTSGGGNEQFF. CDR3 DNA: TGTGCCAGCAGTTTCCCCACTAGCGGGGGGGGCAATGAGCAGTTCTTC.

This clone has only a few counts. V and J are TRBV14 and TRBJ2-7, with 7 bases that match TRBD1. After removal of 4 bases from V and 4 bases from J, the junction contained 13 bases not matched to a gene. The CDR3 contains 16 residues. Germline lookup yields CDR1 SGHDN and CDR2 FVKESK. This CDR3 reads CASSRRDSLGKYEQYF. As DNA, the CDR3 is TGTGCCAGCAGCCGACGGGACAGCCTAGGGAAATACGAGCAGTACTTC.

The chain carries TRBV4-2 and TRBJ2-2; unclear D gene. Germline CDR1 is LGHNA and CDR2 is YNFKEQ. The CDR3 loop spans 17 amino acids. The V gene lost 3 bases and the J gene lost 0 bases, with 14 bases spanning the gap. Written as DNA, the CDR3 is TGTGCCAGCAGCCAGGGATGGGCCAAGACGAACACCGGGGAGCTGTTTTTT. Amino acids: CASSQGWAKTNTGELFF.

The CDR3 protein is CASSLEGVESEKLFF. CDR3 bases: TGCGCCAGCAGCTTGGAGGGGGTGGAGAGTGAAAAACTGTTTTTT. The V call is TRBV5-1, the J call TRBJ1-4; D possibly corresponds to TRBD1 (6 bases). This CDR3 comprises 15 residues. V lost 0 bases and J lost 7, with 13 bases in between. Germline V gene data show CDR1 as SGHRS and CDR2 as YFSETQ.

This clone has only a few counts. The CDR3: CASSLGNRRETPLHF. Here the CDR3 DNA reads TGTGCCAGCAGCTTGGGCAACAGGCGTGAGACACCCCTCCACTTT. The chain combines TRBV5-6 with TRBJ1-6, with D perhaps TRBD1 (5 bases). The CDR3 runs 15 residues. Germline CDR1 and CDR2: SGHDT and YYEEEE. V was trimmed by 0 bases and J by 11 bases, leaving 15 bases between them.

The chain couples TRBV7-9 to TRBJ2-2; TRBD2 agrees at 7 bases. Germline lookup yields CDR1 SEHNR and CDR2 FQNEAQ (reference sequence). V was clipped by 5 bases and J by 6 bases; unmatched bases: 12. This CDR3 has 16 amino acids. The CDR3 DNA reads TGTGCCAGCAGCCCCTTACGGGGACTAAGGGCCGGGGAGCTGTTTTTT. Translation: CASSPLRGLRAGELFF.

V gene TRBV11-2 combines with J gene TRBJ2-7; 10 bases align to TRBD2. Trimming at V came to 5 bases and at J to 4 bases, leaving 11 bases not matched to a gene. This CDR3 has 16 residues. The germline gives CDR1 SGHAT, CDR2 FQNNGV. The CDR3 spells CASSPLPSGGLYEQYF. CDR3 coding DNA: TGTGCCAGCAGCCCCCTTCCTAGCGGGGGCTTATACGAGCAGTACTTC.

This clone has only one observation. The genes are TRBV5-1 and TRBJ2-2, with a weak D call TRBD1 (6 bases). Germline assignment: CDR1 SGHRS and CDR2 YFSETQ. The CDR3 is 14 residues long. V lost 4 bases, J lost 5 bases, and 12 bases lay in between. The CDR3 region has the DNA TGCGCCAGCAGCCGATCACAGGGTACCGGGGAGCTGTTTTTT. Encoded protein: CASSRSQGTGELFF. The complete variable domain, with remaining parts taken from reference TRBV5-1 and TRBJ2-2, reads KAGVTQTPRYLIKTRGQQVTLSCSPISGHRSVSWYQQTPGQGLQFLFEYFSETQRNKGNFPGRFSGRQFSNSRSEMNVSTLELGDSALYLCASSRSQGTGELFFGEGSRLTVL.

This chain connects TRBV27 to TRBJ1-4; TRBD1 agrees at 7 bases. The trim removed 5 bases at V and 4 bases at J, leaving 4 bases unmatched. Germline V CDR1 and CDR2: MNHEY, SMNVEV (reference sequence). The CDR3 covers 14 residues. CDR3 bases: TGTGCCAGCAGTCTGGGACAGTATAATGAAAAACTGTTTTTT. Its translation is CASSLGQYNEKLFF.

The chain is built from TRBV4-1 and TRBJ2-7, with 11 bases aligning to TRBD1. The CDR3 sequence is 15 residues long. Germline trimming cut 3 bases from V and 2 bases from J; bases unmatched to any gene: 3. The V gene's germline CDR1 is MGHRA and CDR2 YSYEKL. DNA of the CDR3: TGCGCCAGCAGCCAGGGACAGGGGGGGACCTACGAGCAGTACTTC. It translates to CASSQGQGGTYEQYF.

The chain links TRBV6-5 to TRBJ2-3, with D unresolved. Germline V gene lookup returns CDR1 MNHEY and CDR2 SVGAGI. V shed 1 base and J shed 0 bases, with 8 bases lying between them. The CDR3 runs to 15 residues. Here the CDR3 reads CASSYLTSSTDTQYF. CDR3 nucleotide sequence: TGTGCCAGCAGTTACTTAACCTCTAGCACAGATACGCAGTATTTT.

With respect to this clone: One junction end does not reproduce the germline sequence, and a read error may be involved. V gene TRBV18 combines with J gene TRBJ2-6; tentative D call: TRBD2 (6 bases). The CDR3 has 16 amino acids. CDR1 and CDR2 from the germline V gene are KGHSH and LQKENI. The CDR3: CASSPRDFSRANVLTF. The CDR3 DNA reads TGTGCCAGCTCACCACGGGACTTCTCTAGGGCCAACGTCCTGACTTTC. Variable domain in full (rest from reference TRBV18 and TRBJ2-6): NAGVMQNPRHLVRRRGQEARLRCSPMKGHSHVYWYRQLPEEGLKFMVYLQKENIIDESGMPKERFSAEFPKEGPSILRIQQVVRGDSAAYFCASSPRDFSRANVLTFGAGSRLTVL.

This sequence joins TRBV19 and TRBJ2-7, with D possibly matching TRBD2 (5 bases). Trimming removed 2 bases at V and 4 bases at J, with 9 bases between. From germline, CDR1 is LNHDA and CDR2 SQIVND (reference sequence). This CDR3 has 13 amino acids. The CDR3 bases are TGTGCCAGTAGTATATCCGAGGGTTACGAGCAGTACTTC. Protein sequence: CASSISEGYEQYF.

V and J are TRBV6-7 and TRBJ2-1, with TRBD2 identical over 7 bases. TRBV6-7 is noted as an ORF with a role that remains uncertain. The CDR3 has 15 residues. Trimming took 6 bases from V and 7 from J; bases not matched to a gene: 12. The DNA of the CDR3 is TGTGCCAGCAGCCGGTGGGAGGGTTTCCAAAATGAGCAGTTCTTC. Its protein is CASSRWEGFQNEQFF.

The V and J genes are TRBV19 and TRBJ1-2; 7 nucleotides agree with TRBD1. The V segment lost 3 bases and the J segment 4 bases; nucleotides outside the gene matches: 5. CDR1 is LNHDA and CDR2 is SQIVND in the germline V gene (reference sequence). The CDR3 contains 14 residues. CDR3 DNA: TGTGCCAGTAGTATTTCAGGGACAGCCTATGGCTACACCTTC. This sequence encodes CASSISGTAYGYTF.

The V and J genes are TRBV6-9 and TRBJ2-7; 7 bases agree with TRBD2. This CDR3 has 14 residues. Trimming at V came to 6 bases and at J to 3 bases, leaving 8 bases not matched to a gene. CDR1 is MNHGY and CDR2 is SVAAGI in the germline V gene. DNA for the CDR3: TGTGCCAGCAGCCCAGGCCGGGACTACTACGAGCAGTACTTC. Protein product: CASSPGRDYYEQYF.

This clone was recorded a few times. The chain has TRBV5-8 and TRBJ1-1; 8 positions agree with TRBD1. The germline gives CDR1 SGHTS, CDR2 YDEGEE. V lost 6 bases and J lost 5; bases outside the gene matches: 9. The CDR3 consists of 14 residues. CDR3 region: CASIWTGQRTEAFF. The DNA of the CDR3 is TGTGCCAGCATATGGACAGGGCAAAGAACTGAAGCTTTCTTT.

For the CDR3, the DNA is TGTGCCAGCAGTGAATCCAATCCCCCCTCTGGACAGGAAGAGACCCAGTACTTC. Translating it yields CASSESNPPSGQEETQYF. V gene TRBV25-1 combines with J gene TRBJ2-5; 7 bases map to TRBD1. Germline CDR1 is MGHDK and CDR2 is SYGVNS. J lost 3 bases, V lost 1 base, and 14 bases had no gene match. CDR3 length equals 18 residues.

This clone was found once. The V gene is TRBV11-3, the J gene TRBJ2-2; 9 bases match TRBD1. V was clipped by 3 bases and J by 6 bases; unmatched bases: 8. This CDR3 contains 16 residues. Germline V gene sequence: CDR1 SGHNT, CDR2 YENEEA. Here the CDR3 reads CASSLATGGRAGELFF. In DNA form, the CDR3 reads TGTGCCAGCAGCTTGGCCACAGGGGGCCGGGCCGGGGAGCTGTTTTTT.